Below, 30 T cell receptor beta chains from the same sample are listed, as sequenced in a study of cytomegalovirus exposure and HLA in healthy donors (dated by TCRdb to between 2016 and 2019). Preparation of the library involved the immunoSEQ multiplex PCR assay. For the multiplex PCR, a mixture combining 60 forward primers for TCR Vbeta segments and 13 reverse primers for TCR Jbeta segments was used. TCRdb took over this immuneACCESS table, retaining in-frame rearrangements with V and J assigned. Such tables are incomplete; in checked studies, under half of the missing clones stem from an unresolved V gene, and the remainder is unexplained. The sample contains about 140,000 clones, 75% to 85% of them found a single time. Of the sample, 1.1% to 1.5% is held by the ten largest clones. The sample was PBMCs. The receptors shown here come from a middle-aged woman in good health and CMV-seronegative.

The gene calls are TRBV7-2 and TRBJ1-6; perhaps TRBD1 as D (6 bases). V was trimmed by 6 bases and J by 9 bases, leaving 15 bases between them. Per the germline V gene, CDR1 is SGHTA and CDR2 is FQGNSA. The CDR3 has 14 residues. This chain's CDR3 is CASRPGTTGSPLHF. DNA for the CDR3: TGTGCCAGCAGGCCCGGGACAACGGGTTCACCCCTCCACTTT.

J is TRBJ2-7 and V is TRBV10-3, with 7 bases fitting TRBD1. The CDR3 is 12 residues long. Trimming cost V 9 bases and J 2 bases; bases outside gene matches: 4. Germline V gives CDR1 ENHRY, CDR2 SYGVKD. Written as DNA, the CDR3 is TGTGCCATGGGCCAGGGGGCCTACGAGCAGTACTTC. Its translation: CAMGQGAYEQYF.

V usage is TRBV7-2 and J usage is TRBJ2-6, with D possibly being TRBD2 (5 bases). The CDR3 extends over 18 amino acids. The germline V and J ends were trimmed by 5 bases and 0 bases, with 17 bases remaining between them. CDR1 SGHTA and CDR2 FQGNSA come from the germline V gene. The CDR3 protein is CASSLPVNGLSGANVLTF. CDR3 DNA sequence: TGTGCCAGCAGCCTCCCCGTGAATGGACTCTCTGGGGCCAACGTCCTGACTTTC.

The J gene is TRBJ2-5, the V gene TRBV7-9; D might be TRBD1 (6 bases). The CDR3 is 13 amino acids. Looked up from germline, CDR1 is SEHNR and CDR2 is FQNEAQ (reference sequence). Trimming cost V 3 bases and J 5 bases, with 10 bases left between them. CDR3 protein: CASSLDRQETQYF. For the CDR3, the DNA is TGTGCCAGCAGCTTGGACAGACAGGAGACCCAGTACTTC.

V usage is TRBV28 and J usage is TRBJ1-1; 10 bases line up with TRBD1. The CDR3 extends over 16 amino acids. Germline V gene data show CDR1 as MDHEN and CDR2 as SYDVKM. The ends lost 8 bases at V and 4 bases at J; junction bases unmatched: 13. This CDR3 reads CASPPGQGISGTEAFF. DNA for the CDR3: TGTGCCAGCCCACCGGGACAGGGGATTAGTGGCACTGAAGCTTTCTTT.

The J gene is TRBJ1-1, the V gene TRBV27; perhaps TRBD1 as D (5 bases). Germline assignment: CDR1 MNHEY and CDR2 SMNVEV (reference sequence). The CDR3 runs 14 residues. The V end was cut by 7 bases, the J end by 2 bases, with 14 bases between. For the CDR3, the DNA is TGTGCCAGCACCCCTACGGGGGATAACACTGAAGCTTTCTTT. This sequence encodes CASTPTGDNTEAFF.

The chain is built from TRBV7-2 and TRBJ1-4, with TRBD1 as a possible D gene (6 bases). V was trimmed by 6 bases and J by 2 bases, leaving 13 bases between them. CDR1 and CDR2 (germline): SGHTA, FQGNSA. The CDR3 covers 15 residues. The CDR3 nucleotides are TGTGCCAGCAGTCCACAGGGATCGACTAATGAAAAACTGTTTTTT. This translates into CASSPQGSTNEKLFF.

This clone was counted a single time. The CDR3 sequence is CASSPGEVAKNIQYF. The CDR3 DNA is TGTGCCAGCAGCCCGGGGGAGGTAGCCAAAAACATTCAGTACTTC. The genes are TRBV7-9 and TRBJ2-4; D is perhaps TRBD2 (6 bases). The CDR3 runs to 15 residues. The ends were cut back, 5 bases at V and 0 bases at J, with 11 bases in the middle. Per the germline V gene, CDR1 is SEHNR and CDR2 is FQNEAQ (reference sequence).

The rearrangement joins TRBV4-1 to TRBJ1-6; weak D call: TRBD1 (5 bases). Germline V lookup: CDR1 MGHRA, CDR2 YSYEKL. Trimming cost V 0 bases and J 7 bases, with 13 bases left between them. The CDR3 has 16 amino acids. The CDR3 coding sequence is TGCGCCAGCAGCCAAGAGTATGTCGGGGGAAATTCACCCCTCCACTTT. It is translated as CASSQEYVGGNSPLHF.

The genes are TRBV4-1 and TRBJ2-1; 9 bases fit TRBD2. The CDR3 has 20 amino acids. Germline V lookup: CDR1 MGHRA, CDR2 YSYEKL. V lost 0 bases to trimming and J lost 4 bases; unmatched junction nucleotides: 16. This chain's CDR3 is CASSQDMGRGGQKRYNEQFF. The CDR3 DNA is TGCGCCAGCAGCCAAGATATGGGGCGGGGGGGGCAAAAAAGGTACAATGAGCAGTTCTTC.

The chain has TRBV7-9 and TRBJ2-5, with 7 bases aligning to TRBD1. Germline V gives CDR1 SEHNR, CDR2 FQNEAQ (reference sequence). This CDR3 is built from 13 residues. The trim removed 5 bases at V and 6 bases at J, leaving 6 bases unmatched. For the CDR3, the DNA is TGTGCCAGCAGCACAGGGGACCTCAAGACCCAGTACTTC. Translated: CASSTGDLKTQYF.

The chain recombines TRBV14 with TRBJ2-3; D gene uncertain. This CDR3 has 15 residues. With 0 bases removed from V and 1 base from J, the gap between germline ends came to 8 bases. Germline CDR1 SGHDN, CDR2 FVKESK. The CDR3 DNA is TGTGCCAGCAGCCAAGAAAGCCTCCGCACAGATACGCAGTATTTT. Its translation is CASSQESLRTDTQYF.

This chain joins TRBV6-5 and TRBJ2-1; 9 bases are shared with TRBD1. The V and J ends lost 7 bases and 6 bases, in that order; junction bases with no gene match: 10. The germline V gene has CDR1 MNHEY and CDR2 SVGAGI. The CDR3 length is 15 residues. DNA for the CDR3: TGTGCCAGCACCTCCGGGACAGGGATAATCAATGAGCAGTTCTTC. It yields the protein CASTSGTGIINEQFF.

This chain links TRBV5-6 with TRBJ1-5; tentative D call: TRBD1 (6 bases). V was trimmed by 4 bases and J by 4 bases, leaving 15 bases between them. The germline V gene has CDR1 SGHDT and CDR2 YYEEEE. The CDR3 loop spans 15 amino acids. The CDR3: CASSREGTKNQPQHF. CDR3 in DNA: TGTGCCAGCAGCAGGGAGGGGACAAAAAATCAGCCCCAGCATTTT.

The rearrangement uses TRBV7-2 and TRBJ2-5; 12 bases agree with TRBD2. The CDR3 is 15 residues long. Germline V gives CDR1 SGHTA, CDR2 FQGNSA. Trimming cost V 1 base and J 5 bases; bases outside gene matches: 2. CDR3 DNA: TGTGCCAGCAGCTTAGGACTAGCGGGGGTGGAGACCCAGTACTTC. The encoded protein is CASSLGLAGVETQYF.

The chain has TRBV4-2 and TRBJ1-2, with 10 bases matching TRBD1. CDR1 is LGHNA and CDR2 is YNFKEQ in the germline V gene. The CDR3 length is 15 residues. V lost 3 bases, J lost 3 bases, and 4 bases stayed unmatched. CDR3: CASSQGQGIDYGYTF. The CDR3 DNA reads TGTGCCAGCAGCCAGGGACAGGGGATTGACTATGGCTACACCTTC.

The rearrangement uses TRBV11-3 and TRBJ2-7, with D possibly matching TRBD2 (5 bases). The germline gives CDR1 SGHNT, CDR2 YENEEA. Trimming shortened V by 1 base and J by 7 bases, and 11 bases separated the two germline ends. The CDR3 is 13 residues long. The CDR3 protein is CASSLVAGGEQYF. The CDR3 region has the DNA TGTGCCAGCAGCTTAGTTGCGGGCGGGGAGCAGTACTTC.

The genes are TRBV18 and TRBJ2-5, with TRBD2 matching 9 bases. CDR1 is KGHSH, CDR2 LQKENI, per germline. The V segment lost 3 bases and the J segment 2 bases; nucleotides outside the gene matches: 4. The CDR3 runs to 15 residues. CDR3 region: CASSPLAGQQETQYF. DNA of the CDR3: TGTGCCAGCTCACCTCTAGCGGGGCAGCAAGAGACCCAGTACTTC.

This clone was recorded once. The gene calls are TRBV7-8 and TRBJ1-2, with D maybe TRBD1 (6 bases). Germline V lookup: CDR1 SGHVS, CDR2 FQNEAQ. CDR3 length: 12 residues. V was cut by 6 bases and J by 5 bases, with 10 bases left in between. Here the CDR3 reads CASRQQGYGYTF. In DNA form, the CDR3 reads TGTGCCAGCAGGCAACAGGGTTATGGCTACACCTTC.

J is TRBJ1-1 and V is TRBV6-5; 8 bases align to TRBD1. Germline V gives CDR1 MNHEY, CDR2 SVGAGI. CDR3 length equals 14 residues. J was trimmed by 1 base and V by 5 bases; bases with no gene match: 3. DNA for the CDR3: TGTGCCAGCAGTGGGACAGGAAAGAACACTGAAGCTTTCTTT. This gives the protein CASSGTGKNTEAFF.

The sample holds one count of this clone. Other DNA sequences from this sample encode an identical CDR3 as well. The chain joins TRBV5-4 to TRBJ2-7, with TRBD2 identical over 10 bases. Germline V CDR1 and CDR2: SGHNT, YYREEE (reference sequence). The CDR3 spans 16 residues. J lost 1 base, V lost 2 bases, and 6 bases had no gene match. CDR3 nucleotide sequence: TGTGCCAGCAGCTTATCTAGCGGGGGCCGGTCCTACGAGCAGTACTTC. Its protein is CASSLSSGGRSYEQYF.

V is TRBV5-4 and J is TRBJ2-2, with D perhaps TRBD2 (7 bases). CDR1 is SGHNT and CDR2 is YYREEE in the germline V gene (reference sequence). Between the trimmed V and J ends, which lost 4 bases and 1 base, there was a span of 14 bases. This CDR3 is built from 16 residues. In DNA, the CDR3 is TGTGCCAGCAGCCCCGGGGGGCGGGGGAACACCGGGGAGCTGTTTTTT. Its protein product is CASSPGGRGNTGELFF. Variable domain in full (rest from reference TRBV5-4 and TRBJ2-2): ETGVTQSPTHLIKTRGQQVTLRCSSQSGHNTVSWYQQALGQGPQFIFQYYREEENGRGNFPPRFSGLQFPNYSSELNVNALELDDSALYLCASSPGGRGNTGELFFGEGSRLTVL.

The chain carries TRBV28 and TRBJ2-5; maybe TRBD2 (5 bases). V lost 6 bases and J lost 0, with 11 bases in between. In germline, CDR1 is MDHEN, CDR2 SYDVKM. This CDR3 contains 14 residues. CDR3 sequence reads: CASRRRVNQETQYF. The CDR3 DNA follows: TGTGCCAGCAGACGGCGGGTGAACCAAGAGACCCAGTACTTC.

This clone was picked up a small number of times. The chain combines TRBV9 with TRBJ2-5, with TRBD2 matching over 7 bases. This CDR3 has 14 amino acids. With 2 bases clipped from V and 2 bases from J, the junction kept 3 bases outside the gene matches. Germline values: CDR1 SGDLS, CDR2 YYNGEE. The CDR3 DNA reads TGTGCCAGCAGCGTTGGGGGGGTTCAAGAGACCCAGTACTTC. Protein product: CASSVGGVQETQYF.

The chain is built from TRBV28 and TRBJ2-7; 8 nucleotides match TRBD1. V was pared by 3 bases and J by 2 bases, with 12 bases of the junction left unmatched. Germline V gene data show CDR1 as MDHEN and CDR2 as SYDVKM. The CDR3 runs 17 residues. The CDR3 is CASSFSHRTGSTYEQYF. The DNA of the CDR3 is TGTGCCAGCAGTTTTAGTCACCGGACAGGGTCCACCTACGAGCAGTACTTC.

The chain is built from TRBV4-3 and TRBJ1-2, with 7 bases lining up with TRBD1. The CDR3 extends over 16 amino acids. From germline, CDR1 is LGHNA and CDR2 YSLEER. Trimming removed 0 bases from V and 5 bases from J; junction bases left unmatched: 9. The CDR3 sequence is CASSQERGPRWYGYTF. For the CDR3, the DNA is TGCGCCAGCAGCCAAGAAAGGGGGCCCCGATGGTATGGCTACACCTTC.

The chain carries TRBV19 and TRBJ2-5; D possibly corresponds to TRBD1 (5 bases). The CDR3 loop spans 15 amino acids. Per the germline V gene, CDR1 is LNHDA and CDR2 is SQIVND (reference sequence). The V end was cut by 7 bases, the J end by 1 base, with 16 bases between. The DNA of the CDR3 is TGTGCCAGTACTTCAAGTGGGGCTTTCCAAGAGACCCAGTACTTC. This sequence encodes CASTSSGAFQETQYF. The whole variable domain, remainder taken from reference TRBV19 and TRBJ2-5, is DGGITQSPKYLFRKEGQNVTLSCEQNLNHDAMYWYRQDPGQGLRLIYYSQIVNDFQKGDIAEGYSVSREKKESFPLTVTSAQKNPTAFYLCASTSSGAFQETQYFGPGTRLLVL.

V is TRBV10-3 and J is TRBJ1-2; D is perhaps TRBD1 (6 bases). This CDR3 has 13 residues. Trimming removed 6 bases from V and 8 bases from J, with 16 bases in between. The germline gives CDR1 ENHRY, CDR2 SYGVKD. The CDR3 sequence is CAIRSDRTSGYTF. The CDR3 DNA follows: TGTGCCATCAGGTCCGACAGGACGTCCGGCTACACCTTC.

This clone was seen only a few times. V gene TRBV5-1 combines with J gene TRBJ2-1; 10 bases match TRBD2. This CDR3 has 16 residues. After removal of 0 bases from V and 2 bases from J, the junction contained 2 bases not matched to a gene. Germline lookup yields CDR1 SGHRS and CDR2 YFSETQ. CDR3 nucleotides: TGCGCCAGCAGCTTGGGTCTAGCGGGGGCCTACAATGAGCAGTTCTTC. Amino acids: CASSLGLAGAYNEQFF. Using reference TRBV5-1 and TRBJ2-1 for the parts outside the CDR3, the full variable domain is KAGVTQTPRYLIKTRGQQVTLSCSPISGHRSVSWYQQTPGQGLQFLFEYFSETQRNKGNFPGRFSGRQFSNSRSEMNVSTLELGDSALYLCASSLGLAGAYNEQFFGPGTRLTVL.

The chain links TRBV6-5 to TRBJ1-2; possible D gene TRBD1, 6 bases. The V end was cut by 7 bases, the J end by 2 bases, with 14 bases between. CDR3 length: 14 amino acids. CDR1 MNHEY and CDR2 SVGAGI come from the germline V gene. In DNA form, the CDR3 reads TGTGCCAGCACAAAATCGGACAGAAACTATGGCTACACCTTC. This codes for CASTKSDRNYGYTF.